One sample yielded the 8 T cell receptor beta chains listed below, sequenced in a study of cytomegalovirus exposure and HLA in healthy donors. The protocol was immunoSEQ multiplex PCR, while the TCRdb copy is restricted to in-frame clones and leaves out a portion. Here the sample spans 250,000 to 300,000 clones, around 86% being singletons. The sample comprised PBMCs. The receptors were sampled from a woman under 30 in good health and CMV-seronegative.

This clone has only one observation. The chain joins TRBV9 to TRBJ2-3, with 11 bases fitting TRBD2. CDR1 is SGDLS and CDR2 is YYNGEE in the germline V gene. V was clipped by 4 bases and J by 5 bases; unmatched bases: 12. The CDR3 covers 17 residues. CDR3 residues: CASSPLVVAGGLDTQYF. The CDR3 nucleotides read TGTGCCAGCAGCCCGCTGGTGGTAGCGGGGGGGTTAGATACGCAGTATTTT.

The CDR3 DNA is TGTGCCAGCAGCCAAGATAAGGCTAGTCATGAGCAGTTCTTC. Protein: CASSQDKASHEQFF. The J gene is TRBJ2-1, the V gene TRBV4-2; D gene uncertain. V was pared by 0 bases and J by 8 bases, with 11 bases between. CDR1 and CDR2 (germline): LGHNA, YNFKEQ. There are 14 residues in the CDR3.

This chain links TRBV18 with TRBJ2-7, with a possible D match to TRBD1 (6 bases). This CDR3 spans 13 amino acids. Trimming took off 1 base at V and 4 bases at J, with 8 bases between the two ends. Germline V gives CDR1 KGHSH, CDR2 LQKENI. CDR3 sequence (DNA): TGTGCCAGCTCACCACTCGGGACATACGAGCAGTACTTC. Its translation is CASSPLGTYEQYF.

V gene TRBV11-3 combines with J gene TRBJ2-7; D unclear. CDR1 and CDR2 (germline): SGHNT, YENEEA. Trimming shortened V by 1 base and J by 1 base, and 5 bases separated the two germline ends. This CDR3 comprises 13 residues. For the CDR3, the DNA is TGTGCCAGCAGCTTAGGCCAGTCCTACGAGCAGTACTTC. It specifies CASSLGQSYEQYF.

In this sample, this clone turned up once. This chain links TRBV9 with TRBJ1-6; D is perhaps TRBD1 (5 bases). Looked up from germline, CDR1 is SGDLS and CDR2 is YYNGEE. The V and J ends lost 4 bases and 10 bases respectively, with 18 bases between them. CDR3 length: 15 amino acids. The CDR3: CASSPPGTGDSPLHF. CDR3 nucleotides: TGTGCCAGCAGCCCACCGGGGACGGGGGACTCACCCCTCCACTTT.

This clone was picked up one time. The CDR3 loop reads CASTGPGLATGELFF. In DNA form, the CDR3 reads TGTGCCAGCACCGGACCGGGACTAGCTACCGGGGAGCTGTTTTTT. The chain couples TRBV6-5 to TRBJ2-2, with TRBD2 matching 9 bases. CDR3 length: 15 residues. The V and J ends lost 7 bases and 5 bases, in that order; junction bases with no gene match: 8. Per the germline V gene, CDR1 is MNHEY and CDR2 is SVGAGI.

The CDR3 nucleotides read TGCAGCGTTGGACAGGGGAACTATGGCTACACCTTC. Residues: CSVGQGNYGYTF. This rearrangement joins TRBV29-1 to TRBJ1-2, with 8 positions matching TRBD1. The CDR3 runs 12 residues. Germline V gene sequence: CDR1 SQVTM, CDR2 ANQGSEA. The V segment lost 4 bases and the J segment 2 bases; nucleotides outside the gene matches: 0.

This clone was picked up a small number of times. CDR3 amino acids: CASSLRRGQGRDGYTF. The CDR3 DNA reads as TGTGCCAGCAGTTTAAGGCGGGGACAGGGACGAGATGGCTACACCTTC. This chain links TRBV28 with TRBJ1-2, with 9 positions matching TRBD1. Unmatched junction bases numbered 10, after V lost 2 bases and J lost 6 bases. Germline V gene lookup returns CDR1 MDHEN and CDR2 SYDVKM. The CDR3 runs 16 residues.